Given below is one TCR beta chain in context. Its antigen is not known. J lost 8 bases, V lost 6 bases, and 9 bases had no gene match. The CDR3 loop spans 14 amino acids. With random hexamers, roughly 0.45 to 1 ug RNA was reverse transcribed. Across 54 Vbeta and 13 Jbeta, TCR beta CDR3 was amplified with immunoSEQ multiplex PCR. One entry per CDR3 protein results from TCRdb running MiXCR on the immunoSEQ multiplex PCR reads. The sample has about 120,000 distinct CDR3 sequences; around 96% are singletons. The sample belongs to a study of CD8 T cells in Susac syndrome. Overall study results and limits: The study conceded that its TCR sequencing and HLA analysis involved relatively few individuals.

This sequence originates from a human donor with Susac syndrome. The V call is TRBV12-3 or TRBV12-4, the J call TRBJ2-1, with TRBD1 matching 8 bases. Sample: CD4+ T cells from PBMCs. The CDR3 DNA reads as TGTGCCAGCAGCCGCGGACAGGGCCCCCATGAGCAGTTCTTC. It yields the protein CASSRGQGPHEQFF.